This T cell receptor beta chain was profiled in a study of cytomegalovirus exposure and HLA in healthy donors. Study results and caveats: The analysis excluded some indistinguishable V segments, including TRBV6-2 and TRBV6-3.

From germline, CDR1 is MNHNS and CDR2 SASEGT. The CDR3 covers 12 residues. Between the trimmed V and J ends, which lost 5 bases and 5 bases, there was a span of 9 bases. With regard to this clone: The antigen is unknown.

PCR used 60 Vbeta primers and 13 Jbeta primers. Libraries were prepared by immunoSEQ multiplex PCR; TCRdb keeps only in-frame clonotypes and omits some of them. Among about 150,000 clones listed, around 68% were seen once. The TCR comes from a man between 25 and 39 years old in good health and CMV-seronegative. The chain couples TRBV6-1 to TRBJ1-2; D is unclear. The specimen was PBMCs. The DNA of the CDR3 is TGTGCCAGCAGTAGTTACAAATATGGCTACACCTTC. This sequence encodes CASSSYKYGYTF.